A selection of T cell receptor beta chains follows, all from one sample in a study of blood T cells in healthy people across ages. TCRdb reprocessed the 5' RACE reads with MiXCR, giving one entry per CDR3 protein. Of 950,000 to 1,200,000 distinct CDR3 sequences in the sample, 35% to 45% were seen once. The specimen sequenced was blood. The receptors stem from a man between 18 and 35 years old in good health. Each CDR3 is given with its conserved first and last residue. The D gene is left open where the match is weak. Rows give clone size only sometimes, using once, few, many, or a class for an expanded clone.

J,D,size,V,DNA,CDR3
TRBJ2-1,NA,NA,TRBV4-1,TGCGCCAGCAGCCACCGTATCGGGGCTAGCTCCTACAATGAGCAGTTCTTC,CASSHRIGASSYNEQFF
TRBJ1-1,NA,NA,TRBV12-3/TRBV12-4,TGTGCCAGCAGTTTTATCCATGGCACTGAAGCTTTCTTT,CASSFIHGTEAFF
TRBJ1-6,NA,NA,TRBV19,TGTGCCAGTCAACCGGGACAAAGCAATTCACCCCTCCACTTT,CASQPGQSNSPLHF
TRBJ1-5,NA,NA,TRBV27,TGTGCCAGCATTCTTCGAGGCAATCAGCCCCAGCATTTT,CASILRGNQPQHF
TRBJ1-5,NA,few,TRBV5-1,TGCGCCAGCAGCCTGGACGTGGTGGACAATCAGCCCCAGCATTTT,CASSLDVVDNQPQHF
TRBJ1-2,NA,few,TRBV30,TGTGCCTGGACAGGGATCTATGGCTACACCTTC,CAWTGIYGYTF
TRBJ1-4,NA,NA,TRBV4-1,TGCGCCAGCAGCTTTCGACCCGGGGTTAATGAAAAACTGTTTTTT,CASSFRPGVNEKLFF
TRBJ1-5,NA,NA,TRBV4-3,TGCGCCAGCAGCCAATCCTATGCTAGCAATCAGCCCCAGCATTTT,CASSQSYASNQPQHF
TRBJ2-3,NA,many,TRBV27,TGTGCCAGCAGTTCGGGCCGAGGGGGTACGCAGTATTTT,CASSSGRGGTQYF
TRBJ1-5,NA,NA,TRBV20-1,TGCAGTGCTACCCGGACAGCAAGAATAATCCCCCAGCATTTT,CSATRTARIIPQHF
TRBJ2-1,TRBD2,few,TRBV4-2,TGTGCCAGCAGCCAAGAGGTTTGGCGGGGGAGCTACAATGAGCAGTTCTTC,CASSQEVWRGSYNEQFF
TRBJ1-5,NA,NA,TRBV2,TGTGCCAGCAGTGAAGCAACTCTGTCCGGTCAGCCCCAGCATTTT,CASSEATLSGQPQHF
TRBJ1-4,NA,NA,TRBV14,TGTGCCAGCAGCTTGGGTCTGGGCAGAGGTGAAAAACTGTTTTTT,CASSLGLGRGEKLFF
TRBJ2-3,TRBD1,few,TRBV4-1,TGCGCCAGCAGCCAAGTCAGGGGGCGGGAAGATACGCAGTATTTT,CASSQVRGREDTQYF
TRBJ2-3,NA,few,TRBV20-1,TGCAGTGCTACAGGGACTCCTTCTAGCACAGATACGCAGTATTTT,CSATGTPSSTDTQYF
TRBJ1-2,NA,NA,TRBV5-1,TGCGCCAGCAGTTTGGACGGAGCTCGCGGCTACACCTTC,CASSLDGARGYTF
TRBJ2-7,NA,NA,TRBV12-3/TRBV12-4,TGTGCCAGCGGGCGACGGGAAAAGGGCTACGAGCAGTACTTC,CASGRREKGYEQYF
TRBJ1-2,NA,many,TRBV11-2,TGTGCCAGCAGCTTATTACTAGATGGCTATGGCTACACCTTC,CASSLLLDGYGYTF
TRBJ2-1,NA,many,TRBV7-3,TGTGCCAGCAGCTTAAGGGGGACCTCCTACAATGAGCAGTTCTTC,CASSLRGTSYNEQFF
TRBJ2-7,NA,NA,TRBV4-1,TGCGCCAGCAGCCAAGACCCGCTACAGAGTTACGAGCAGTACTTC,CASSQDPLQSYEQYF
TRBJ1-2,NA,NA,TRBV3-1,TGTGCCAGCAGCCAAGATCGCCAGGGTAGCGGCTACACCTTC,CASSQDRQGSGYTF
TRBJ2-3,NA,NA,TRBV20-1,TGCAGTGCCCCACCCCGGGGGGCAACAGATACGCAGTATTTT,CSAPPRGATDTQYF
TRBJ2-7,TRBD2,NA,TRBV9,TGTGCCAGCAGCCCGAGGACTAGCGGGAACTACAATGAGCAGTACTTC,CASSPRTSGNYNEQYF
TRBJ1-1,NA,few,TRBV6-2/TRBV6-3,TGTGCCAGCACCTATACAGGGCTGATCACTGAAGCTTTCTTT,CASTYTGLITEAFF
TRBJ1-2,TRBD1,few,TRBV20-1,TGCAGTGCTAATGGACAGGGAGGATGGGGCTACACCTTC,CSANGQGGWGYTF
TRBJ2-2,TRBD1,NA,TRBV12-3/TRBV12-4,TGTGCCAGCAGTTTAGGGACAGGGGTCGGGGAGCTGTTTTTT,CASSLGTGVGELFF